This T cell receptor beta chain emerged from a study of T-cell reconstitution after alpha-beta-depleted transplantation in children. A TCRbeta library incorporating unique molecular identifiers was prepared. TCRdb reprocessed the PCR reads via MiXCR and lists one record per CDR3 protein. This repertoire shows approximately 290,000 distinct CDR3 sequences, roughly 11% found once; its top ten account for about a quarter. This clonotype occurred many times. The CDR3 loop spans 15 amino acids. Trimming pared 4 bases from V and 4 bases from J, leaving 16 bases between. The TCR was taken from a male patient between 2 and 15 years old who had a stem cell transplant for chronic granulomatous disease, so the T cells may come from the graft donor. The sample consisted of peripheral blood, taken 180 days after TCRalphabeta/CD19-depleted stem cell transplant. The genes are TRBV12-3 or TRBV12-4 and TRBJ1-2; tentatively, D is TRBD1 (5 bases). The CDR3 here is CASSSRRGVLYGYTF. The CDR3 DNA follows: TGTGCCAGCAGTTCGCGACGGGGGGTTCTCTATGGCTACACCTTC.